These 27 T cell receptor beta chains were all obtained from the same sample, sequenced in a study of T-cell memory formation after mild COVID-19. MiXCR, run by TCRdb on the 5' RACE reads, gives a single entry per CDR3 protein. The profile shows 110,000 to 150,000 distinct CDR3 sequences, 11% to 15% of them singletons. Sequenced input: PBMCs or a T cell subset sorted from them (not recorded which). The receptors derive from an adult woman who had mild COVID-19 (a few samples of this study predate the infection). Cell type and time point are not known.

This clonotype was observed a few times. The chain couples TRBV21-1 to TRBJ1-1; TRBD1 reflects the table's D call only, with no check against the DNA. TRBV21-1 is classified as a pseudogene. This CDR3 is built from 21 residues. CDR3 residues: CASSKVPGWGCEDPQNTEAFF. The CDR3 DNA sequence: TGTGCCAGCAGCAAAGTCCCGGGCTGGGGGTGTGAGGATCCGCAGAACACTGAAGCTTTCTTT.

This clonotype was counted only a few times. The chain couples TRBV12-3 or TRBV12-4 to TRBJ2-7; D unclear. The CDR3 loop spans 10 amino acids. V lost 6 bases and J lost 4, with 4 bases in between. The CDR3 nucleotides read TGTGCCAGCAGCTTGTACGAGCAGTACTTC. This sequence encodes CASSLYEQYF.

The rearrangement uses TRBV24-1 and TRBJ2-1; TRBD2 agrees at 8 bases. V shed 7 bases, J shed 5 bases, and the junction held 15 bases outside the gene matches. The germline V gene encodes CDR1 KGHDR and CDR2 SFDVKD. The CDR3 runs 17 residues. The CDR3 nucleotides are TGTGCCACCAGCGCCACGGATTTCGGGAGGGCCCACAATGAGCAGTTCTTC. Its protein is CATSATDFGRAHNEQFF.

The J gene is TRBJ2-3, the V gene TRBV20-1; weak D call: TRBD2 (5 bases). V lost 1 base and J 5 bases, leaving 10 bases between the germline ends. The CDR3 spans 13 residues. Germline V gene data show CDR1 as DFQATT and CDR2 as SNEGSKA (reference sequence). CDR3 nucleotide sequence: TGCAGTGCTAGAGTATACGGGGAAGATACGCAGTATTTT. The encoded protein is CSARVYGEDTQYF.

This chain connects TRBV3-1 to TRBJ2-7; 7 bases are a match to TRBD2. Per germline, CDR1 LGHDT and CDR2 YNNKEL (reference sequence). The V gene end was trimmed by 4 bases and the J gene end by 3 bases; junction bases not matched to a gene: 9. This CDR3 comprises 15 residues. CDR3 coding DNA: TGTGCCAGCAGCCCGCTGGGGGGGGGGATCTACGAGCAGTACTTC. Translation: CASSPLGGGIYEQYF.

This clonotype turned up a few times. This chain uses TRBV3-1 with TRBJ2-7, with D possibly TRBD2 on 7 matching bases. Germline V gives CDR1 LGHDT, CDR2 YNNKEL (reference sequence). CDR3 length: 14 residues. Trimming left V 4 bases short and J 4 bases short, with 14 bases between. CDR3 nucleotide sequence: TGTGCCAGCAGCCCGGGGGGCGATCAGTACGAGCAGTACTTC. Its translation is CASSPGGDQYEQYF.

This clonotype has more than one count but fewer than ten. The chain is built from TRBV6-5 and TRBJ2-1; 11 nucleotides agree with TRBD2. CDR1 is MNHEY, CDR2 SVGAGI, per germline. The V segment lost 2 bases and the J segment 6 bases; nucleotides outside the gene matches: 0. The CDR3 loop spans 14 amino acids. The CDR3 DNA follows: TGTGCCAGCAGTTACGGGACTAGCGGCAATGAGCAGTTCTTC. Protein sequence: CASSYGTSGNEQFF.

The chain combines TRBV30 with TRBJ1-1, with a weak D call TRBD1 (6 bases). The CDR3 is 14 amino acids. Between the trimmed V and J ends, which lost 0 bases and 5 bases, there was a span of 13 bases. The germline CDR1 and CDR2 sequences are GTSNPN and SVGIG (reference sequence). CDR3 DNA sequence: TGTGCCTGGAGTGTACTACAGGGTTCGACTGAAGCTTTCTTT. Amino acids: CAWSVLQGSTEAFF.

This clonotype has ten or more counts. The chain uses TRBV4-1 and TRBJ1-2; no clear D. Trimming took 0 bases from V and 8 from J, leaving 16 bases between them. CDR1 and CDR2 (germline): MGHRA, YSYEKL. The length of the CDR3 is 15 residues. The CDR3 region is CASSQDLITATGYTF. The CDR3, as DNA: TGCGCCAGCAGCCAAGATCTTATCACGGCCACGGGCTACACCTTC.

This chain connects TRBV3-1 to TRBJ2-5; D is unclear. CDR3 length equals 15 residues. V was shortened by 1 base and J by 3 bases, with 12 bases between the two germline ends. In germline, CDR1 is LGHDT, CDR2 YNNKEL (reference sequence). CDR3: CASSQGYRVEETQYF. The CDR3, as DNA: TGTGCCAGCAGCCAAGGTTATCGGGTGGAAGAGACCCAGTACTTC.

This clonotype was seen only a few times. This chain uses TRBV7-9 with TRBJ1-1; a weak D match, TRBD1 (5 bases). V lost 1 base and J lost 1, with 13 bases in between. CDR3 length: 16 residues. CDR1 is SEHNR, CDR2 FQNEAQ, per germline (reference sequence). This chain's CDR3 is CASSLGGRGPNTEAFF. The CDR3 coding sequence is TGTGCCAGCAGCTTAGGTGGGCGGGGACCGAACACTGAAGCTTTCTTT.

V is TRBV27 and J is TRBJ2-7, with D possibly being TRBD2 (6 bases). The CDR3 runs 15 residues. Trimming shortened V by 0 bases and J by 2 bases, and 11 bases separated the two germline ends. CDR1 and CDR2 (germline): MNHEY, SMNVEV (reference sequence). The DNA for the CDR3 is TGTGCCAGCAGTTTATCTGGGGACTTCACCTACGAGCAGTACTTC. Translated: CASSLSGDFTYEQYF.

This clonotype was counted ten times or more. The chain couples TRBV7-2 to TRBJ2-7, with 13 positions matching TRBD2. Germline CDR1 reads SGHTA; CDR2 reads FQGNSA. The CDR3 is made up of 15 amino acids. Trimming took 5 bases from V and 2 from J; bases not matched to a gene: 3. This chain's CDR3 is CASSGTSGGAYEQYF. The DNA of the CDR3 is TGTGCCAGCAGCGGTACTAGCGGGGGGGCCTACGAGCAGTACTTC.

This clonotype is a singleton in its sample. The rearrangement joins TRBV7-8 to TRBJ2-7; 8 bases are shared with TRBD1. CDR1 is SGHVS and CDR2 is FQNEAQ in the germline V gene. The length of the CDR3 is 15 residues. With 5 bases clipped from V and 5 bases from J, the junction kept 11 bases outside the gene matches. The chain's CDR3 is CASSTMDRDIDEQYF. CDR3 in DNA: TGTGCCAGCAGCACAATGGACAGGGATATAGACGAGCAGTACTTC.

J is TRBJ1-2 and V is TRBV29-1; 8 bases agree with TRBD1. The CDR3 sequence is 12 residues long. The germline CDR1 and CDR2 sequences are SQVTM and ANQGSEA. Losses at the gene ends were 6 bases for V and 7 bases for J; bases not matched to a gene: 7. The CDR3 reads CSVPDRAGGYTF. The CDR3, as DNA: TGCAGCGTCCCGGACAGGGCTGGTGGCTACACCTTC.

The chain couples TRBV4-1 to TRBJ2-1, with D tentatively TRBD2 (7 bases). The germline V gene has CDR1 MGHRA and CDR2 YSYEKL. Trimming shortened V by 1 base and J by 5 bases, and 12 bases separated the two germline ends. The CDR3 spans 15 residues. CDR3 sequence: CASSQGWGGHNEQFF. As DNA, the CDR3 is TGCGCCAGCAGCCAAGGATGGGGGGGCCACAATGAGCAGTTCTTC.

The J gene is TRBJ2-7, the V gene TRBV7-9, with D perhaps TRBD2 (6 bases). The CDR3 runs 17 residues. Trimming took 4 bases from V and 7 from J, leaving 26 bases between them. The germline V gene encodes CDR1 SEHNR and CDR2 FQNEAQ (reference sequence). The DNA of the CDR3 is TGTGCCAGCAGCTCCCCGGGCGGGGTGGGCCCCTGGGATGAGCAGTACTTC. Encoded protein: CASSSPGGVGPWDEQYF.

The J gene is TRBJ2-1, the V gene TRBV20-1, with no clear D. Trimming took off 0 bases at V and 9 bases at J, with 6 bases between the two ends. The length of the CDR3 is 11 residues. Per the germline V gene, CDR1 is DFQATT and CDR2 is SNEGSKA (reference sequence). The CDR3 is CSAREGLEQFF. The DNA for the CDR3 is TGCAGTGCTAGAGAGGGCCTTGAGCAGTTCTTC.

The chain joins TRBV7-2 to TRBJ2-1, with 9 bases lining up with TRBD2. The CDR3 loop spans 15 amino acids. Trimming at V came to 4 bases and at J to 10 bases, leaving 11 bases not matched to a gene. Germline loops: CDR1 SGHTA, CDR2 FQGNSA. The CDR3 DNA reads as TGTGCCAGCAGCTCCGGGACTAGCCTACCTTCAGAGCAGTTCTTC. Its protein is CASSSGTSLPSEQFF.

This clonotype turned up a few times. The rearrangement joins TRBV7-9 to TRBJ2-3, with 8 bases matching TRBD2. Per germline, CDR1 SEHNR and CDR2 FQNEAQ (reference sequence). The length of the CDR3 is 17 residues. Losses at the gene ends were 6 bases for V and 0 bases for J; bases not matched to a gene: 11. CDR3 nucleotides: TGTGCCAGCAGGCTAACCAAAGCGGGAGAGAGCACAGATACGCAGTATTTT. It yields the protein CASRLTKAGESTDTQYF. Full variable domain (missing parts from reference TRBV7-9 and TRBJ2-3): DTGVSQNPRHKITKRGQNVTFRCDPISEHNRLYWYRQTLGQGPEFLTYFQNEAQLEKSRLLSDRFSAERPKGSFSTLEIQRTEQGDSAMYLCASRLTKAGESTDTQYFGPGTRLTVL.

This clonotype was counted a few times. The chain joins TRBV5-1 to TRBJ2-7, with D possibly matching TRBD1 (5 bases). Trimming pared 2 bases from V and 2 bases from J, leaving 11 bases between. The CDR3 has 14 residues. Germline values: CDR1 SGHRS, CDR2 YFSETQ. CDR3 sequence reads: CASSFGSGTYEQYF. The CDR3, as DNA: TGCGCCAGCAGCTTTGGCTCAGGGACCTACGAGCAGTACTTC.

The chain links TRBV2 to TRBJ1-1; possible D gene TRBD1, 5 bases. This CDR3 spans 13 amino acids. Germline CDR1 reads SNHLY; CDR2 reads FYNNEI. V gave up 7 bases and J gave up 0 bases, with 9 bases separating them. CDR3 protein: CASTDRLNTEAFF. Written as DNA, the CDR3 is TGTGCCAGCACTGACAGACTGAACACTGAAGCTTTCTTT.

This chain links TRBV4-1 with TRBJ2-5; 11 bases are shared with TRBD2. Germline V gene lookup returns CDR1 MGHRA and CDR2 YSYEKL. V shed 4 bases, J shed 2 bases, and the junction held 6 bases outside the gene matches. This CDR3 spans 16 amino acids. The CDR3 DNA follows: TGCGCCAGCAGCCTTAGCGGGGGGGCCCCACAAGAGACCCAGTACTTC. Translating gives CASSLSGGAPQETQYF.

In this sample, this clonotype turned up a few times. V usage is TRBV19 and J usage is TRBJ2-7; D perhaps matches TRBD2 (5 bases). The V gene lost 4 bases and the J gene lost 3 bases, with 16 bases spanning the gap. Germline V lookup: CDR1 LNHDA, CDR2 SQIVND (reference sequence). This CDR3 spans 15 amino acids. The CDR3 coding sequence is TGTGCCAGTAGTAGAGTCCCGGAGGTCTACTACGAGCAGTACTTC. Its protein is CASSRVPEVYYEQYF. Based on the CDR3 plus reference TRBV19 and TRBJ2-7, the full variable domain is DGGITQSPKYLFRKEGQNVTLSCEQNLNHDAMYWYRQDPGQGLRLIYYSQIVNDFQKGDIAEGYSVSREKKESFPLTVTSAQKNPTAFYLCASSRVPEVYYEQYFGPGTRLTVT.

This clonotype turned up a few times. The chain carries TRBV5-1 and TRBJ1-2; 7 bases fit TRBD1. The germline gives CDR1 SGHRS, CDR2 YFSETQ. The J segment lost 5 bases and the V segment lost 4 bases, leaving 2 bases of the junction unmatched. CDR3 length equals 12 residues. The CDR3 reads CASSGDRYGYTF. CDR3 nucleotide sequence: TGCGCCAGCAGCGGGGACAGATATGGCTACACCTTC. Looking up the rest from reference TRBV5-1 and TRBJ1-2 gives the full variable domain: KAGVTQTPRYLIKTRGQQVTLSCSPISGHRSVSWYQQTPGQGLQFLFEYFSETQRNKGNFPGRFSGRQFSNSRSEMNVSTLELGDSALYLCASSGDRYGYTFGSGTRLTVV.

The CDR3, as DNA: TGTGCCAGCAGTGCGGGACTAGCGGGGTACTCCGATACGCAGTATTTT. Protein: CASSAGLAGYSDTQYF. The chain joins TRBV27 to TRBJ2-3, with TRBD2 identical over 13 bases. CDR3 size: 16 residues. V shed 5 bases, J shed 6 bases, and the junction held 8 bases outside the gene matches. Germline V gives CDR1 MNHEY, CDR2 SMNVEV (reference sequence).

This clonotype was observed a handful of times. The chain links TRBV11-3 to TRBJ2-7, with 7 bases that match TRBD1. The CDR3 extends over 13 amino acids. Germline V CDR1 and CDR2: SGHNT, YENEEA. J gave up 5 bases and V 4 bases, and 5 bases lay outside the gene matches. Written as DNA, the CDR3 is TGTGCCAGCAGCTCGAGACAGGGCGACGAGCAGTACTTC. Translating gives CASSSRQGDEQYF.